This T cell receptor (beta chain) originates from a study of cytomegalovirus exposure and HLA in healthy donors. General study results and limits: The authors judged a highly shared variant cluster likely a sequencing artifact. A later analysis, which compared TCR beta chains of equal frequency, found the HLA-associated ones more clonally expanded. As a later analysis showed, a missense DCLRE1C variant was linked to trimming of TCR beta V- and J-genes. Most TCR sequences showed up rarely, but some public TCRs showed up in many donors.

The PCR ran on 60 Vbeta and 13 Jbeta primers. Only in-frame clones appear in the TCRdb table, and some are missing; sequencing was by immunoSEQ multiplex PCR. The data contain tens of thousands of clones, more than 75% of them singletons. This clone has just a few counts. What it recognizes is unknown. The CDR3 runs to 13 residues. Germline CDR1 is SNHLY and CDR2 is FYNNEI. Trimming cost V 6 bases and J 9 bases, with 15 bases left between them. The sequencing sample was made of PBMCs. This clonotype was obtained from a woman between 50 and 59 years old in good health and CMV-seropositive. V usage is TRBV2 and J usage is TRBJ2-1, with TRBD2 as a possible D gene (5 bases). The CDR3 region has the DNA TGTGCCAGCAGAGTGGACTCTCCCTCTGAGCAGTTCTTC. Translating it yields CASRVDSPSEQFF.